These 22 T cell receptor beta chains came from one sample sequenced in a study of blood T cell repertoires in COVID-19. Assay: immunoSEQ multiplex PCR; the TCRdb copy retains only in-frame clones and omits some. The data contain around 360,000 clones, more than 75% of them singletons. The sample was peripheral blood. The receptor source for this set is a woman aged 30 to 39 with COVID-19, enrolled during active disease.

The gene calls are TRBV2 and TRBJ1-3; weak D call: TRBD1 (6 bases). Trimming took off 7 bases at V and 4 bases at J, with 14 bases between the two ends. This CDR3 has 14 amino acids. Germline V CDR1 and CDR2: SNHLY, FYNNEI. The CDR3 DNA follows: TGTGCCAGCATCAAAGGGGGTTCAGGAAACACCATATATTTT. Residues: CASIKGGSGNTIYF. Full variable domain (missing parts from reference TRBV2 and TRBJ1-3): EPEVTQTPSHQVTQMGQEVILRCVPISNHLYFYWYRQILGQKVEFLVSFYNNEISEKSEIFDDQFSVERPDGSNFTLKIRSTKLEDSAMYFCASIKGGSGNTIYFGEGSWLTVV.

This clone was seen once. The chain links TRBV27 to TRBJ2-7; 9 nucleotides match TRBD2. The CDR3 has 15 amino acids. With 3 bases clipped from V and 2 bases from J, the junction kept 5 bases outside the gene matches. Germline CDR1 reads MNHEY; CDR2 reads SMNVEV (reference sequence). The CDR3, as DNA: TGTGCCAGCAGTTTTCAGACTAGCGGCCCCTACGAGCAGTACTTC. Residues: CASSFQTSGPYEQYF.

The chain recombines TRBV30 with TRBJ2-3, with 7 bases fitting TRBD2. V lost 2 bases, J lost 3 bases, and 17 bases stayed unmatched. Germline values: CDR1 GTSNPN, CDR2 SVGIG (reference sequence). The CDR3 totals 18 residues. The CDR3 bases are TGTGCCTGGAGTTCACTGGGGGGGAGTGTCGGTGGGACAGATACGCAGTATTTT. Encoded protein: CAWSSLGGSVGGTDTQYF. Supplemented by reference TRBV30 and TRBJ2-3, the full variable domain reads SQTIHQWPATLVQPVGSPLSLECTVEGTSNPNLYWYRQAAGRGLQLLFYSVGIGQISSEVPQNLSASRPQDRQFILSSKKLLLSDSGFYLCAWSSLGGSVGGTDTQYFGPGTRLTVL.

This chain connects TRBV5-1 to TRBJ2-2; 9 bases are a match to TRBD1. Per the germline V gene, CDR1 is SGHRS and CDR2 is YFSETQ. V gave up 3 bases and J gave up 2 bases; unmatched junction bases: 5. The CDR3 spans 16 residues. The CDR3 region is CASSSRDRDNTGELFF. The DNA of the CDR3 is TGCGCCAGCAGCTCCCGGGACAGGGACAACACCGGGGAGCTGTTTTTT.

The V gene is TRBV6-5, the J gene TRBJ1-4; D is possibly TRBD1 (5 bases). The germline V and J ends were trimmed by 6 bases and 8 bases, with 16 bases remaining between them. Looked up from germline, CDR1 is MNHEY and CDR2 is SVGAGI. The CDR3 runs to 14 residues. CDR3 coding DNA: TGTGCCAGCAGCCCCTGGGAGGGGAACGAAAAACTGTTTTTT. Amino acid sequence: CASSPWEGNEKLFF.

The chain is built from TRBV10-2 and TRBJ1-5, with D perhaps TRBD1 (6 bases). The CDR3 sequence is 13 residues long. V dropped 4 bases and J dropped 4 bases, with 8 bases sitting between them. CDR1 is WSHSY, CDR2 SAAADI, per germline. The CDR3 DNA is TGCGCCAGCAGTGGGACAGAAAATCAGCCCCAGCATTTT. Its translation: CASSGTENQPQHF.

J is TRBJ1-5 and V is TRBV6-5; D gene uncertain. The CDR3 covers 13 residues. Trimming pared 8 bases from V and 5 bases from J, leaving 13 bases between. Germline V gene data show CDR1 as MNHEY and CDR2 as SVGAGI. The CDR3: CASSGSSDQPQHF. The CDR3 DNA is TGTGCCAGCTCGGGATCTTCCGATCAGCCCCAGCATTTT.

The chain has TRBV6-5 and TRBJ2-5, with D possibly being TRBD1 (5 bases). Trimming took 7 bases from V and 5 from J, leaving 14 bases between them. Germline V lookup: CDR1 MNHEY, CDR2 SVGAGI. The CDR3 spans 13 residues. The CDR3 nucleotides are TGTGCCAGCATGGGCACAGGCCATGAGACCCAGTACTTC. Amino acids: CASMGTGHETQYF.

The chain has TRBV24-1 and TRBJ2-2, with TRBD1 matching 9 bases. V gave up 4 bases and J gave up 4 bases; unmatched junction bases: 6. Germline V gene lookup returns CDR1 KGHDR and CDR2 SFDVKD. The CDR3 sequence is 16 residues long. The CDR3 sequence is CATSEPGQGVTGELFF. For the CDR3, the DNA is TGTGCCACCAGTGAGCCGGGACAGGGAGTCACCGGGGAGCTGTTTTTT.

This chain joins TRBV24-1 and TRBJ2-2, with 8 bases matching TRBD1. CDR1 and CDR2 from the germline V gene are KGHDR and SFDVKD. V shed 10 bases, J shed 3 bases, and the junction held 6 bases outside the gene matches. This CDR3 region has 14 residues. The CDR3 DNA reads TGTGCCACGCGACAGGGGTCGGACACCGGGGAGCTGTTTTTT. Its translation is CATRQGSDTGELFF.

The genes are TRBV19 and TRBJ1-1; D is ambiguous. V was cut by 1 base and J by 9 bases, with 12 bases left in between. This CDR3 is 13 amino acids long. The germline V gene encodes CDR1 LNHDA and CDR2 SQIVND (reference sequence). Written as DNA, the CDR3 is TGTGCCAGTAGTATAGGTCCGGGAGCTCAAGCTTTCTTT. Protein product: CASSIGPGAQAFF.

This CDR3 is CASSLGQSWGELFF. CDR3 in DNA: TGCGCCAGCAGCTTGGGACAGAGTTGGGGGGAGCTGTTTTTT. The chain recombines TRBV5-1 with TRBJ2-2; D is possibly TRBD1 (5 bases). Germline V gene sequence: CDR1 SGHRS, CDR2 YFSETQ. CDR3 length: 14 amino acids. The ends were cut back, 0 bases at V and 8 bases at J, with 11 bases in the middle.

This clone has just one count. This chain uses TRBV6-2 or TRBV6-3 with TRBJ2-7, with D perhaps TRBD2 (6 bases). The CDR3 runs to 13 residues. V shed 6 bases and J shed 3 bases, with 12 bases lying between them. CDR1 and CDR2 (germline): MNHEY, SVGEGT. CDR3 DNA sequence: TGTGCCAGCAGCCGGGACTTCGACTACGAGCAGTACTTC. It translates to CASSRDFDYEQYF.

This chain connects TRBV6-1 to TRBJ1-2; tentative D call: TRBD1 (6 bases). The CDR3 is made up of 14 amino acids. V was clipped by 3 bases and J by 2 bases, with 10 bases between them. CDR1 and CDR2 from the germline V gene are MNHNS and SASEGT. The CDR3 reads CASSEAGENYGYTF. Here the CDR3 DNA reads TGTGCCAGCAGTGAGGCAGGGGAAAACTATGGCTACACCTTC.

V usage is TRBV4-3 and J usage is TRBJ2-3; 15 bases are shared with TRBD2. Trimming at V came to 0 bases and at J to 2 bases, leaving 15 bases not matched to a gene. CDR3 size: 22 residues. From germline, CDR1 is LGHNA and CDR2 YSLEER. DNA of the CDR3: TGCGCCAGCAGCCAAGATCGCCAGGGTTGGACTAGCGGGAGGGCCGACACAGATACGCAGTATTTT. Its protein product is CASSQDRQGWTSGRADTDTQYF.

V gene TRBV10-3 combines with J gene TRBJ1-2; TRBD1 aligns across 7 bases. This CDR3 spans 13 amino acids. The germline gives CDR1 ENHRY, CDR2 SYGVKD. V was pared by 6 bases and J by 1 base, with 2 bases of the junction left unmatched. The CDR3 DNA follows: TGTGCCATCAGAACAGGGGATAACTATGGCTACACCTTC. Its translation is CAIRTGDNYGYTF.

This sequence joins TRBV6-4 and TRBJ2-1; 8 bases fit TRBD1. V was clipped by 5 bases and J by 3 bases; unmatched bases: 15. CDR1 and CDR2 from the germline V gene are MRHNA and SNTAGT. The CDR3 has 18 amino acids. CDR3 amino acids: CASSPTTSPGQGYNEQFF. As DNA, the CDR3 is TGTGCCAGCAGTCCGACCACCAGTCCCGGACAGGGCTACAATGAGCAGTTCTTC.

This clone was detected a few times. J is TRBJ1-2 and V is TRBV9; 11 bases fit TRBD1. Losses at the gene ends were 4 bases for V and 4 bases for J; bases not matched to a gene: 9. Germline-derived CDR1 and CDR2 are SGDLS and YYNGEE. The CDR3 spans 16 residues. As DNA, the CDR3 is TGTGCCAGCAGCTCCCGGACAGGGGGCGCTGGCTATGGCTACACCTTC. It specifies CASSSRTGGAGYGYTF. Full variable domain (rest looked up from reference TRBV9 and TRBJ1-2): DSGVTQTPKHLITATGQRVTLRCSPRSGDLSVYWYQQSLDQGLQFLIQYYNGEERAKGNILERFSAQQFPDLHSELNLSSLELGDSALYFCASSSRTGGAGYGYTFGSGTRLTVV.

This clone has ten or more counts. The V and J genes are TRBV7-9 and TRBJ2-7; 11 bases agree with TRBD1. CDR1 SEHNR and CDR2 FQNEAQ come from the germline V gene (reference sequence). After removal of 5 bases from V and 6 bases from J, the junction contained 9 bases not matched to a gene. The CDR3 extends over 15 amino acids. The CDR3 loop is CASSTTGTGGIEQYF. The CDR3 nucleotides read TGTGCCAGCAGCACTACCGGGACAGGGGGGATCGAGCAGTACTTC.

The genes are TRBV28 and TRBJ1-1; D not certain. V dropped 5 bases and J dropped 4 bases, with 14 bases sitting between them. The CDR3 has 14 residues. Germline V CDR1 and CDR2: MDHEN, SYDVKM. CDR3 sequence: CASSPLVRGTEAFF. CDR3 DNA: TGTGCCAGCAGTCCTCTCGTTCGGGGCACTGAAGCTTTCTTT.

The CDR3 DNA reads as TGCGCCAGCAGGATCAGGGGGACCAGCTCCTACGAGCAGTACTTC. Protein sequence: CASRIRGTSSYEQYF. This chain connects TRBV10-2 to TRBJ2-7; 7 bases map to TRBD1. This CDR3 has 15 residues. In germline, CDR1 is WSHSY, CDR2 SAAADI. V lost 6 bases and J lost 0; bases outside the gene matches: 8.

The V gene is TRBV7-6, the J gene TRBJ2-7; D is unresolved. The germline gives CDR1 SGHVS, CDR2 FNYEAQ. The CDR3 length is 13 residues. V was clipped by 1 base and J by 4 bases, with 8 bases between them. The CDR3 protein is CASSLGPEYEQYF. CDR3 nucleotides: TGTGCCAGCAGCTTAGGCCCCGAGTACGAGCAGTACTTC.